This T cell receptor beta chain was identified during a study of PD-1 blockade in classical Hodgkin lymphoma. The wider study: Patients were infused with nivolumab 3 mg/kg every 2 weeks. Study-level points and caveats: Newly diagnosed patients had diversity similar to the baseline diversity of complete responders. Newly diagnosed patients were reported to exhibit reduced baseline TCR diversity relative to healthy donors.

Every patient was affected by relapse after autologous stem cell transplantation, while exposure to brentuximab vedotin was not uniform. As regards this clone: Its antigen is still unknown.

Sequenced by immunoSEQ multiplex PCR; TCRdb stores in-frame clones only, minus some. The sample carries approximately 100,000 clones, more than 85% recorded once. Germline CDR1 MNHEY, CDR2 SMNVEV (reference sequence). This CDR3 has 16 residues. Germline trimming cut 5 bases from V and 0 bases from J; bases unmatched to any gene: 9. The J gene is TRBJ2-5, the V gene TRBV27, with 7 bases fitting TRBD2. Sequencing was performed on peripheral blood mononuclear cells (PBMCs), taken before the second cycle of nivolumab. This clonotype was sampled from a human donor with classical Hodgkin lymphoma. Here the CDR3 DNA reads TGTGCCAGCAGTCTACTGACTAGCTCGTACCAAGAGACCCAGTACTTC. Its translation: CASSLLTSSYQETQYF.